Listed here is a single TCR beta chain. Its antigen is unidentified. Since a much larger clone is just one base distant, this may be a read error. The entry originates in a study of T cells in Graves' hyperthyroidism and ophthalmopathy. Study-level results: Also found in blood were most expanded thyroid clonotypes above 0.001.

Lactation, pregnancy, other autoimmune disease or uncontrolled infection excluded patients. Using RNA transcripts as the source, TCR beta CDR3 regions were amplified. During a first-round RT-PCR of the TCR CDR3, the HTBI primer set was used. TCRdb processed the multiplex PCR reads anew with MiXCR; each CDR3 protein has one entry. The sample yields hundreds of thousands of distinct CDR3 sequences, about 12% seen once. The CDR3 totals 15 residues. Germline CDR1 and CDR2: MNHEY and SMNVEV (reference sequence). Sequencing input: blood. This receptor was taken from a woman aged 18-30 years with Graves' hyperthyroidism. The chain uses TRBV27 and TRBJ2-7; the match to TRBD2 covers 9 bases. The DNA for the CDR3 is TGTGCCAGCAGTCACCTAGCGGGAAGGTCCTACGGGCAGTACTTC. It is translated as CASSHLAGRSYGQYF.